This TCR beta chain derives from a study of OX40 agonist ivuxolimab in advanced cancers. Overall study context: Each patient was given ivuxolimab into a vein every 2 weeks, at 0.01 to 10 mg/kg. Three partial responders included one hepatocellular carcinoma patient and two cutaneous melanoma patients. Regarding the study as a whole: The authors did not determine the antigen specificity of the expanded peripheral T cells. Among some nonresponders, normalized T-cell clonal expansion was also low.

Method: immunoSEQ multiplex PCR; TCRdb's copy keeps in-frame clones and lacks some. The sample contains 55,000 or so clones, about nine tenths of which appear only once. With respect to this clone: Its matching antigen is unknown.

Trimming took 4 bases from V and 7 from J, leaving 16 bases between them. This CDR3 region has 13 residues. Germline assignment: CDR1 GTSNPN and CDR2 SVGIG (reference sequence). The sequence was collected from an adult with an advanced solid tumor such as melanoma, head and neck, liver or kidney cancer. The material was CD4+ or CD8+ T cells sorted from blood, obtained in a trial of the OX40 agonist ivuxolimab. The chain is built from TRBV30 and TRBJ1-2, with D tentatively TRBD1 (5 bases). The CDR3 region has the DNA TGTGCCTGGACTCGGGGCGGCTGGACTGGCTACACCTTC. This codes for CAWTRGGWTGYTF.